This T cell receptor (beta chain) was documented in a study of shared clonotypes between healthy human individuals. General study findings and limits: Even with large depth, rarefaction showed that sorted-subset sequencing was incomplete.

Measured with immunoSEQ multiplex PCR; TCRdb has only the in-frame clones, and not every one. Among more than 1,200,000 clones listed, roughly 98.5% were seen once. Trimming took 6 bases from V and 2 from J; bases not matched to a gene: 8. Germline CDR1 and CDR2: SNHLY and FYNNEI. The length of the CDR3 is 15 residues. In regard to this clone: Its target is unknown.

The CD4+ fraction was divided into a CD45RA+ naive subset and a CD45RA-negative memory subset. This chain uses TRBV2 with TRBJ2-3; 7 bases fit TRBD2. This TCR was sampled from a man aged 30-40 years in good health. The sequenced material came from naive CD4+ T cells sorted from blood. This sample's subset: CD45RA+ positively selected. CDR3 region: CASSDGGRDTDTQYF. In nucleotides, the CDR3 is TGTGCCAGCAGCGATGGGGGGAGGGACACAGATACGCAGTATTTT.